The present T cell receptor beta chain was sequenced within a study of blood T cell repertoires in COVID-19. Study in general: Sources were T cells, B-cell-depleted T cells, or PBMCs; the material itself was cDNA or gDNA.

Only in-frame clones appear in the TCRdb table, and some are missing; sequencing was by immunoSEQ multiplex PCR. The data contain just over 200,000 clones, around 82% of them singletons. Material for sequencing was peripheral blood. This clonotype originated in a woman between 65 and 79 years old with acute or convalescent COVID-19.

The CDR3 bases are TGTGCCCGCTCGGCACCAGCAGGGGGATTAGGTGAGCAGTTCTTC. Amino acids: CARSAPAGGLGEQFF. The V call is TRBV2, the J call TRBJ2-1, with TRBD1 matching 7 bases. CDR1 is SNHLY, CDR2 FYNNEI, per germline. J lost 9 bases, V lost 11 bases, and 19 bases had no gene match. The CDR3 totals 15 residues.